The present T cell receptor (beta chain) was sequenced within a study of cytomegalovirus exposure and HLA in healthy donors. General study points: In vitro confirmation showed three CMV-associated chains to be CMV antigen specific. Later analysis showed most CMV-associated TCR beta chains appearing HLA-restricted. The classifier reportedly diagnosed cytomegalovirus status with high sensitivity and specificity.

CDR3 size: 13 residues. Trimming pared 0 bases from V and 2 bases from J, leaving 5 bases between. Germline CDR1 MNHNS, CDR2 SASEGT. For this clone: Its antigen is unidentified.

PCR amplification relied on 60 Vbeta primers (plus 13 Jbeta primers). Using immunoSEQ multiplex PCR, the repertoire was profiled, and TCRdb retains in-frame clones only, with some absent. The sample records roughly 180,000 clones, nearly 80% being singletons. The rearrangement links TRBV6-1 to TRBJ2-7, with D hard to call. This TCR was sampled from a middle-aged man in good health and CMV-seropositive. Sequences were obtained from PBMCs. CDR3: CASSEAPTYEQYF. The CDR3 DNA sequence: TGTGCCAGCAGTGAAGCCCCCACCTACGAGCAGTACTTC.